The clone carrying this T cell receptor beta chain was found many times. TCR beta CDR3 sequences were amplified from RNA transcripts. A set of HTBI primers served as the primers for a first-round RT-PCR of the TCR CDR3. TCRdb re-analysed the multiplex PCR reads in MiXCR, keeping a single row per CDR3 protein. The sample gives almost 600,000 distinct CDR3 sequences, roughly 14% of which show up once; roughly 5.7% is in the top ten. V was clipped by 4 bases and J by 2 bases, with 15 bases between them. This CDR3 contains 15 residues. The germline V gene encodes CDR1 SGHDT and CDR2 YYEEEE. The source of the sample is a study of T cells in Graves' hyperthyroidism and ophthalmopathy.

The chain links TRBV5-6 to TRBJ1-1; D remains ambiguous. What was sequenced was blood. The sequence came from a woman aged 25 to 39 with Graves' hyperthyroidism that later progressed to Graves' ophthalmopathy. The DNA of the CDR3 is TGTGCCAGCAGCCCCCGTGTTGGCAGAAACACTGAAGCTTTCTTT. Translation gives CASSPRVGRNTEAFF.